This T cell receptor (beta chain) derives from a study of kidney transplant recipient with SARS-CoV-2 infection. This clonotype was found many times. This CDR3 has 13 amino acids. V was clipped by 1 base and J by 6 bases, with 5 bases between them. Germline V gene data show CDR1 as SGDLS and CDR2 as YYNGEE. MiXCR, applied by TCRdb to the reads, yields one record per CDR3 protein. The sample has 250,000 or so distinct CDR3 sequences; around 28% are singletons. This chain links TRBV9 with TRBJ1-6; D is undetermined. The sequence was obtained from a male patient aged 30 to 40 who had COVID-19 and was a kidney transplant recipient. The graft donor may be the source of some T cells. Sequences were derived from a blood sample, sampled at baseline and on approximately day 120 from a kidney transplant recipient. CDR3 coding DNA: TGTGCCAGCAGCGTAACAGTTAATTCACCCCTCCACTTT. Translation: CASSVTVNSPLHF.